This T cell receptor (beta chain) stems from a study of blood T cell repertoires in COVID-19. As for the study in general: Samples taken during acute and convalescent COVID-19 were collected in the United States, Italy and Spain. Sources were T cells, B-cell-depleted T cells, or PBMCs; the material itself was cDNA or gDNA.

Using immunoSEQ multiplex PCR, the repertoire was profiled, and TCRdb retains in-frame clones only, with some absent. The data contain under 300,000 clones, 80% to 85% of them singletons. CDR3 length: 13 residues. V lost 3 bases and J lost 3, with 9 bases in between. The source is a woman aged 18-30 years with acute or convalescent COVID-19. Input material: peripheral blood. This chain links TRBV12-3 or TRBV12-4 with TRBJ2-7; D gene unclear. CDR3 region: CASSFLQNYEQYF. The CDR3 DNA is TGTGCCAGCAGTTTTTTGCAGAACTACGAGCAGTACTTC.